These 29 T cell receptor beta chains came from one sample sequenced in a study of CXCR3-negative and CXCR3-positive naive CD8 T cells. 5' RACE with UMI labels generated the TRB cDNA libraries. Each CDR3 protein gets one entry in TCRdb, which reprocessed the 5' RACE reads and gives no DNA. Its table records some 41,000 distinct CDR3 sequences. Input material: naive CXCR3- CD8+ T cells from blood. Subset defined: CD45RO-CCR7+CD27+CD95- naive CD8+ T cells lacking CXCR3 (TNR3-). All receptors come from a human donor in good health. Some clones in this sample may be carry-over from other donors' samples.

This chain joins TRBV28 and TRBJ2-1; TCRdb's D call of TRBD2 is untestable without DNA. CDR1 is MDHEN, CDR2 SYDVKM, per germline. The length of the CDR3 is 17 residues. The CDR3 spells CASSLKGAGDFHNEQFF.

This CDR3 is CASSLEVTGELFF. The V gene is TRBV11-2, the J gene TRBJ2-2. Germline loops: CDR1 SGHAT, CDR2 FQNNGV. CDR3 length: 13 amino acids. The full variable domain, rest sourced from reference TRBV11-2 and TRBJ2-2, is EAGVAQSPRYKIIEKRQSVAFWCNPISGHATLYWYQQILGQGPKLLIQFQNNGVVDDSQLPKDRFSAERLKGVDSTLKIQPAKLEDSAVYLCASSLEVTGELFFGEGSRLTVL.

The chain uses TRBV29-1 and TRBJ1-2; the D call of TRBD1 rests on TCRdb alone, since no DNA is present to check it. This CDR3 spans 13 amino acids. The germline CDR1 and CDR2 sequences are SQVTM and ANQGSEA. The CDR3 reads CSVEDQGDYGYTF.

The chain couples TRBV7-8 to TRBJ2-1; TCRdb gives TRBD1 as the D gene, but with no DNA this cannot be confirmed. Germline CDR1 SGHVS, CDR2 FQNEAQ. The CDR3 is 17 amino acids. The CDR3 here is CASSFPTSGASYNEQFF.

This chain connects TRBV11-2 to TRBJ2-2; TCRdb lists TRBD2, though no DNA is available to test this call. The CDR3 loop spans 15 amino acids. Germline V gene data show CDR1 as SGHAT and CDR2 as FQNNGV. CDR3 in amino acids: CASSSRPAGTGELFF.

This rearrangement joins TRBV28 to TRBJ2-3. The CDR3 totals 12 residues. Looked up from germline, CDR1 is MDHEN and CDR2 is SYDVKM. This chain's CDR3 is CASSSPADTQYF.

The chain carries TRBV25-1 and TRBJ2-1; the D call from TCRdb, TRBD2, cannot be confirmed without DNA. The germline gives CDR1 MGHDK, CDR2 SYGVNS. The CDR3 is made up of 15 amino acids. CDR3 residues: CASSLAGGTYNEQFF.

The chain combines TRBV11-2 with TRBJ1-1. CDR1 is SGHAT, CDR2 FQNNGV, per germline. The CDR3 consists of 16 residues. The chain's CDR3 is CASSLVRGLSNTEAFF.

The V and J genes are TRBV15 and TRBJ1-2. Germline CDR1 reads LNHNV; CDR2 reads YYDKDF (reference sequence). The CDR3 length is 16 residues. The CDR3 loop reads CATSRGVAPQPNGYTF.

V is TRBV6-6 and J is TRBJ1-1. Germline loops: CDR1 MNHNY, CDR2 SVGAGI (reference sequence). The CDR3 loop spans 15 amino acids. CDR3 residues: CASSYPSGEQPEAFF.

This chain uses TRBV29-1 with TRBJ1-3; the TCRdb D gene call, TRBD1, has no DNA to confirm it. The germline gives CDR1 SQVTM, CDR2 ANQGSEA. The length of the CDR3 is 15 residues. The CDR3 is CSGIIRGLTGNTIYF.

The chain links TRBV7-2 to TRBJ2-7; no DNA is available, so the TRBD1 call from TCRdb remains unchecked. CDR3 size: 13 residues. Germline loops: CDR1 SGHTA, CDR2 FQGNSA. CDR3 residues: CASSLVERGEQYF. Filled out from reference TRBV7-2 and TRBJ2-7, the complete variable domain reads GAGVSQSPSNKVTEKGKDVELRCDPISGHTALYWYRQSLGQGLEFLIYFQGNSAPDKSGLPSDRFSAERTGGSVSTLTIQRTQQEDSAVYLCASSLVERGEQYFGPGTRLTVT.

The chain uses TRBV6-1 and TRBJ2-7; TCRdb calls TRBD2, which cannot be checked without DNA. Per germline, CDR1 MNHNS and CDR2 SASEGT. The CDR3 totals 15 residues. CDR3 region: CASSELGPAPYEQYF.

This chain uses TRBV7-3 with TRBJ2-1. The germline CDR1 and CDR2 sequences are SGHTA and FQGTGA. This CDR3 comprises 16 residues. The chain's CDR3 is CASSLFGESSYNEQFF.

The V and J genes are TRBV29-1 and TRBJ1-1. The CDR3 runs 12 residues. Germline V lookup: CDR1 SQVTM, CDR2 ANQGSEA. The CDR3 is CSVEATQPEAFF. Complete variable domain (other parts from reference TRBV29-1 and TRBJ1-1): SAVISQKPSRDICQRGTSLTIQCQVDSQVTMMFWYRQQPGQSLTLIATANQGSEATYESGFVIDKFPISRPNLTFSTLTVSNMSPEDSSIYLCSVEATQPEAFFGQGTRLTVV.

V and J are TRBV29-1 and TRBJ2-1; as DNA is missing, the TRBD2 call by TCRdb cannot be tested. This CDR3 spans 15 amino acids. CDR1 SQVTM and CDR2 ANQGSEA come from the germline V gene. The CDR3 is CSVESSGLPFDEQFF.

This chain joins TRBV27 and TRBJ2-7; TCRdb picks TRBD2, but there is no DNA to check that call. The CDR3 has 17 amino acids. CDR1 and CDR2 from the germline V gene are MNHEY and SMNVEV (reference sequence). The CDR3 reads CASSPAVRVFGTYEQYF.

The rearrangement uses TRBV9 and TRBJ2-7. The V gene's germline CDR1 is SGDLS and CDR2 YYNGEE. The CDR3 has 14 residues. The CDR3 loop reads CASSVAGAAYEQYF.

The chain joins TRBV10-3 to TRBJ2-1; without DNA, the TCRdb call of TRBD1 cannot be checked. CDR1 ENHRY and CDR2 SYGVKD come from the germline V gene. The CDR3 extends over 15 amino acids. The CDR3 is CAISDTVTDYNEQFF.

The chain uses TRBV29-1 and TRBJ2-6; without DNA, the TCRdb call of TRBD1 cannot be checked. Germline V gene sequence: CDR1 SQVTM, CDR2 ANQGSEA. The CDR3 has 19 amino acids. The CDR3 loop is CSVGLHFPGGSGGANVLTF.

The chain recombines TRBV15 with TRBJ2-3; TCRdb proposes TRBD1, but this gene call is untestable without DNA. The germline V gene has CDR1 LNHNV and CDR2 YYDKDF (reference sequence). This CDR3 is built from 15 residues. The CDR3 loop is CATSNPGGGTDTQYF. Full variable domain (missing parts from reference TRBV15 and TRBJ2-3): DAMVIQNPRYQVTQFGKPVTLSCSQTLNHNVMYWYQQKSSQAPKLLFHYYDKDFNNEADTPDNFQSRRPNTSFCFLDIRSPGLGDTAMYLCATSNPGGGTDTQYFGPGTRLTVL.

This chain uses TRBV29-1 with TRBJ1-2; TCRdb's D call of TRBD1 is untestable without DNA. In germline, CDR1 is SQVTM, CDR2 ANQGSEA. This CDR3 has 12 amino acids. CDR3 protein: CSVTDRADGYTF.

The chain links TRBV7-9 to TRBJ2-1. This CDR3 has 14 residues. CDR1 SEHNR and CDR2 FQNEAQ come from the germline V gene (reference sequence). The CDR3 region is CASSSVGSYNEQFF.

CDR3 sequence: CASSNRDRSLQETQYF. This rearrangement joins TRBV7-9 to TRBJ2-5; TCRdb's D gene call, TRBD1, goes unchecked for lack of DNA. The germline CDR1 and CDR2 sequences are SEHNR and FQNEAQ (reference sequence). This CDR3 is built from 16 residues.

The V gene is TRBV6-2 or TRBV6-3, the J gene TRBJ2-7. The CDR3 is 15 amino acids. Germline CDR1 and CDR2: MNHEY and SVGEGT. The CDR3 spells CASSYGLAASYEQYF.

The genes are TRBV12-3 or TRBV12-4 and TRBJ1-1. The CDR3 has 15 amino acids. CDR3 residues: CASSSRPTFATEAFF.

This sequence joins TRBV7-8 and TRBJ2-1; without DNA, the TCRdb call of TRBD1 cannot be checked. This CDR3 is built from 13 residues. Germline CDR1 SGHVS, CDR2 FQNEAQ. The CDR3 protein is CASSLIGAREQFF. Using reference TRBV7-8 and TRBJ2-1 for the parts outside the CDR3, the full variable domain is GAGVSQSPRYKVAKRGQDVALRCDPISGHVSLFWYQQALGQGPEFLTYFQNEAQLDKSGLPSDRFFAERPEGSVSTLKIQRTQQEDSAVYLCASSLIGAREQFFGPGTRLTVL.

The chain employs TRBV14 and TRBJ2-7. Germline lookup yields CDR1 SGHDN and CDR2 FVKESK. This CDR3 comprises 13 residues. The CDR3 is CASRSRDEGEQYF.

This rearrangement joins TRBV7-7 to TRBJ2-7; with no DNA, the TCRdb D assignment of TRBD2 cannot be verified. Germline V gives CDR1 SSHAT, CDR2 FNYEAQ (reference sequence). This CDR3 spans 17 amino acids. CDR3 in amino acids: CASSPTPYGESDYEQYF.